The rows below give T cell receptor beta chains drawn from one sample of a study of graft-versus-host responses after intestinal transplantation. Produced via immunoSEQ multiplex PCR; TCRdb's table is partial and in-frame only. The repertoire holds roughly 7,600 clones, 80% to 85% seen once, with 10% in the top ten. The input for sequencing was ileum tissue, taken approximately 120 days after transplant. The receptors here all came from a human patient who received an intestinal transplant, so some T cells may come from the graft donor. Each CDR3 is given with its conserved first and last residue. D genes are given only for firm matches. Clone size, where shown, is once, few, many, or a class for clones that have expanded.

.	.	TRBV7-2	TRBJ1-5	13	TGTGCCAGCAGCTTAGCGCAGGGTCAGCCCCAGCATTTT	CASSLAQGQPQHF
.	.	TRBV18	TRBJ1-1	11	TGTGCCAGCTCACCAGGAGGACATACCTCTTTT	CASSPGGHTSF
TRBD2	.	TRBV5-4	TRBJ2-3	15	TGTGCCAGCAGCTCATCGGGACTAGGGATAGATACGCAGTATTTT	CASSSSGLGIDTQYF
.	.	TRBV11-3	TRBJ1-1	13	TGTGCCAGCAGCTGGGAAGGGGGCACTGAAGCTTTCTTT	CASSWEGGTEAFF
.	.	TRBV7-9	TRBJ1-5	15	TGTGCCAGCAGTTGGGGCGGGGCTACCAATCAGCCCCAGCATTTT	CASSWGGATNQPQHF
.	.	TRBV7-2	TRBJ1-2	14	TGTGCCAGCAGCTTAAGTTTGGGCGCCTATGGCTACACCTTC	CASSLSLGAYGYTF
TRBD1	.	TRBV6-1	TRBJ2-3	15	TGTGCCAGCAGTGACCGGGACAGGGTAACAGATACGCAGTATTTT	CASSDRDRVTDTQYF
TRBD1	once	TRBV7-9	TRBJ2-7	14	TGTGCCAGCAGCTTTGGGACAGGGGGTACTGAGCAGTACTTC	CASSFGTGGTEQYF
.	.	TRBV4-2	TRBJ1-1	15	TGTGCCAGCAGCCAAGAGAGGCTGGGGAAAACTGAAGCTTTCTTT	CASSQERLGKTEAFF
.	.	TRBV15	TRBJ2-2	14	TGTGCCACCAGCGTAAGAGGGGACACCGGGGAGCTGTTTTTT	CATSVRGDTGELFF
.	.	TRBV27	TRBJ1-5	14	TGTGCCAGCAGTTTATCGGGCGGGAATCAGCCCCAGCATTTT	CASSLSGGNQPQHF
TRBD2	.	TRBV5-4	TRBJ2-7	15	TGTGCCAGCAGCGCTAGCGGGGGGTCCACCTACGAGCAGTACTTC	CASSASGGSTYEQYF